Below, 9 T cell receptor beta chains from the same sample are listed, as sequenced in a study of long-term antiretroviral therapy in people with HIV. The assay used was immunoSEQ (version v3.0), run at survey level. Generated by immunoSEQ multiplex PCR, the TCRdb table keeps only in-frame clones and is missing some. In the table there are about 35,000 clones, approximately 85% of which are singletons. Sequencing was performed on unsorted PBMCs, taken 2.2 years after starting antiretroviral therapy. These receptors all stem from a man aged 18 to 30 with HIV.

The rearrangement uses TRBV18 and TRBJ2-7, with 8 bases matching TRBD1. Germline CDR1 and CDR2: KGHSH and LQKENI. V was clipped by 0 bases and J by 4 bases; unmatched bases: 2. CDR3 length: 14 residues. CDR3 residues: CASSPPGQGYEQYF. CDR3 DNA: TGTGCCAGCTCACCACCCGGACAGGGTTACGAGCAGTACTTC.

The rearrangement uses TRBV15 and TRBJ2-5, with 15 bases fitting TRBD2. There are 16 residues in the CDR3. CDR1 is LNHNV and CDR2 is YYDKDF in the germline V gene (reference sequence). The V segment lost 3 bases and the J segment 7 bases; nucleotides outside the gene matches: 6. The CDR3 region has the DNA TGTGCCACCAGCAGGAGGACTAGCGGGAGGGGGGGGACCCAGTACTTC. Translation: CATSRRTSGRGGTQYF.

V is TRBV14 and J is TRBJ2-7, with a weak D call TRBD1 (6 bases). Germline V CDR1 and CDR2: SGHDN, FVKESK. Trimming pared 4 bases from V and 0 bases from J, leaving 13 bases between. CDR3 length equals 15 residues. In DNA form, the CDR3 reads TGTGCCAGCAGCCTAGAGACAGGCCTCTCCTACGAGCAGTACTTC. This sequence encodes CASSLETGLSYEQYF.

The chain recombines TRBV29-1 with TRBJ2-5, with D possibly being TRBD1 or TRBD2 (5 bases each). This CDR3 is built from 13 residues. Germline-derived CDR1 and CDR2 are SQVTM and ANQGSEA. V dropped 4 bases and J dropped 2 bases, with 11 bases sitting between them. The CDR3 nucleotides read TGCAGCGTTGCCGGGACGACGCAAGAGACCCAGTACTTC. Its protein product is CSVAGTTQETQYF. Full variable domain (missing parts from reference TRBV29-1 and TRBJ2-5): SAVISQKPSRDICQRGTSLTIQCQVDSQVTMMFWYRQQPGQSLTLIATANQGSEATYESGFVIDKFPISRPNLTFSTLTVSNMSPEDSSIYLCSVAGTTQETQYFGPGTRLLVL.

The rearrangement uses TRBV5-4 and TRBJ2-7, with TRBD1 matching 7 bases. This CDR3 region has 14 residues. V gave up 2 bases and J gave up 0 bases; unmatched junction bases: 2. Germline V gives CDR1 SGHNT, CDR2 YYREEE (reference sequence). The CDR3 DNA is TGTGCCAGCAGCTTCGACAGGGCCTCCTACGAGCAGTACTTC. Amino acid sequence: CASSFDRASYEQYF.

The chain couples TRBV6-5 to TRBJ1-6; D is possibly TRBD1 (5 bases). This CDR3 has 16 amino acids. Trimming left V 2 bases short and J 5 bases short, with 13 bases between. Germline V lookup: CDR1 MNHEY, CDR2 SVGAGI. CDR3 DNA sequence: TGTGCCAGCAGTTACGGCCAGCCGGGGGATAATTCACCCCTCCACTTT. Translating it yields CASSYGQPGDNSPLHF.

This clone showed up just a few times. The V gene is TRBV5-4, the J gene TRBJ1-1; 7 bases agree with TRBD1. The CDR3 sequence is 16 residues long. Germline CDR1 and CDR2: SGHNT and YYREEE (reference sequence). Losses at the gene ends were 6 bases for V and 0 bases for J; bases not matched to a gene: 11. In DNA, the CDR3 is TGTGCCAGCACTGTGGGACAGTCCGCTTTGAACACTGAAGCTTTCTTT. Encoded protein: CASTVGQSALNTEAFF.

This clone has more than one count but fewer than ten. The chain couples TRBV28 to TRBJ2-7, with TRBD2 matching over 7 bases. Germline loops: CDR1 MDHEN, CDR2 SYDVKM. Losses at the gene ends were 4 bases for V and 7 bases for J; bases not matched to a gene: 7. The CDR3 runs 13 residues. CDR3 amino acids: CASSYLGAGEQYF. The CDR3 coding sequence is TGTGCCAGCAGTTACCTCGGAGCGGGGGAGCAGTACTTC.

This clone has a handful of counts. The CDR3 protein is CAWSGGSNQPQHF. For the CDR3, the DNA is TGTGCCTGGAGTGGGGGGAGCAATCAGCCCCAGCATTTT. The V and J genes are TRBV30 and TRBJ1-5; perhaps TRBD1 as D (5 bases). With 1 base removed from V and 1 base from J, the gap between germline ends came to 5 bases. The CDR3 has 13 residues. The V gene's germline CDR1 is GTSNPN and CDR2 SVGIG (reference sequence).